This note documents a single T cell receptor (beta chain) sequence. The data were taken from a study of cytomegalovirus exposure and HLA in healthy donors. The CDR3 loop spans 13 amino acids. V lost 6 bases, J lost 9 bases, and 7 bases stayed unmatched. CDR1 is ENHRY and CDR2 is SYGVKD in the germline V gene. PCR was performed using 60 Vbeta and 13 Jbeta primers. Using immunoSEQ multiplex PCR, the repertoire was profiled, and TCRdb retains in-frame clones only, with some absent. This table lists just over 150,000 clones. Sequencing was performed on PBMCs. The sequence came from a man aged 25-40 years in good health and CMV-seronegative. V gene TRBV10-3 combines with J gene TRBJ1-3, with TRBD1 matching 8 bases. In DNA, the CDR3 is TGTGCCATCAGCTCAGGGGGCGGCGGCACCATATATTTT. As protein: CAISSGGGGTIYF.